Listed here are 4 T cell receptor beta chains from one sample, sequenced in a study of T-cell memory formation after mild COVID-19. TCRdb reprocessed the 5' RACE reads with MiXCR, giving one entry per CDR3 protein. Of 400,000 to 550,000 distinct CDR3 sequences in the sample, roughly 25% are singletons; the top ten hold around an eighth. The sequenced material came from PBMCs or a T cell subset sorted from them (not recorded which). These receptors came from an adult woman who had mild COVID-19 (a few samples of this study predate the infection). Cell type and time point are not known.

This rearrangement joins TRBV14 to TRBJ2-7, with TRBD1 identical over 10 bases. The CDR3 consists of 15 residues. Losses at the gene ends were 4 bases for V and 3 bases for J; bases not matched to a gene: 6. Per germline, CDR1 SGHDN and CDR2 FVKESK. The CDR3 nucleotides read TGTGCCAGCAGCCTAGGGACAGGGGCAGGCTACGAGCAGTACTTC. It yields the protein CASSLGTGAGYEQYF. The full variable domain, with the rest looked up from reference TRBV14 and TRBJ2-7, is EAGVTQFPSHSVIEKGQTVTLRCDPISGHDNLYWYRRVMGKEIKFLLHFVKESKQDESGMPNNRFLAERTGGTYSTLKVQPAELEDSGVYFCASSLGTGAGYEQYFGPGTRLTVT.

This clonotype showed up just a few times. V is TRBV9 and J is TRBJ2-7; D may be TRBD1 (5 bases). CDR1 SGDLS and CDR2 YYNGEE come from the germline V gene. The CDR3 has 13 residues. V lost 6 bases and J 5 bases, leaving 15 bases between the germline ends. The CDR3 sequence is CASNAGPSDEQYF. Written as DNA, the CDR3 is TGTGCCAGCAACGCAGGGCCGTCGGACGAGCAGTACTTC.

V is TRBV6-5 and J is TRBJ1-1, with D perhaps matching TRBD1 (6 bases). The CDR3 consists of 14 residues. The germline CDR1 and CDR2 sequences are MNHEY and SVGAGI. V was pared by 8 bases and J by 3 bases, with 16 bases between. The CDR3, as DNA: TGTGCCAGCGGGTTCCAGGGGCGAGACACTGAAGCTTTCTTT. Translating gives CASGFQGRDTEAFF.

The V call is TRBV7-3, the J call TRBJ2-1; 15 nucleotides agree with TRBD2. Germline CDR1 reads SGHTA; CDR2 reads FQGTGA. CDR3 length: 19 residues. J gave up 6 bases and V 4 bases, and 13 bases lay outside the gene matches. Here the CDR3 DNA reads TGTGCCAGCAGCTCGGGGACTAGCGGGGGGTACGTCTTGGGCAATGAGCAGTTCTTC. It specifies CASSSGTSGGYVLGNEQFF.